The rows below give T cell receptor beta chains drawn from one sample of a study of cytomegalovirus exposure and HLA in healthy donors. This table comes from immunoSEQ multiplex PCR, and its TCRdb copy is limited to in-frame clones, with some not included. The sample yields tens of thousands of clones, of which the top ten take up 9.5% to 15%. Source material: PBMCs. The receptors shown here come from a man aged 18-30 years in good health and CMV-seropositive. Both conserved end residues are trimmed from each CDR3.

cdr3_length	v_call	j_call	cdr3_aa
13	TRBV7-2	TRBJ2-3	ASTPGGGSTDTQY
13	TRBV5-1	TRBJ2-7	ASSFGTDGQGEQY
14	TRBV7-9	TRBJ1-4	ASSIGTGASNEKLF
13	TRBV5-1	TRBJ2-3	ASSIDRTVTDTQY
10	TRBV28	TRBJ2-5	ASADREETQY
11	TRBV9	TRBJ2-7	ASSPDRGYEQY
11	TRBV10-2	TRBJ2-7	ASKDRLTYEQY
11	TRBV19	TRBJ2-7	ASSFPGGKEQY
14	TRBV27	TRBJ1-4	ASSYDRFRVGEKLF
11	TRBV7-2	TRBJ2-2	ASSLVRAGELF
10	TRBV28	TRBJ1-4	ASRALARGLF
13	TRBV6-1	TRBJ2-7	ASSEVGGRAYEQY
13	TRBV7-9	TRBJ2-3	ASSGDIPSTDTQY
14	TRBV5-1	TRBJ1-2	ASSLGQGKSNYGYT
12	TRBV5-1	TRBJ2-7	ASSSGIAPYEQY
13	TRBV2	TRBJ2-7	ASTSGPLGGNEQY
13	TRBV25-1	TRBJ2-3	ASSDSPRLEHTQY
11	TRBV11-3	TRBJ2-7	ASSLGESYEQY
13	TRBV9	TRBJ2-1	ASSPPGQALNEQF
14	TRBV29-1	TRBJ2-2	SVDKLMEGTPGELF
12	TRBV5-1	TRBJ2-5	ASSTDRVPKTQY
17	TRBV7-8	TRBJ2-2	ASSVTRTSGSRNTGELF
12	TRBV6-5	TRBJ2-2	ASSPLSNTGELF
10	TRBV6-1	TRBJ1-2	ASTPSVYGYT
10	TRBV19	TRBJ1-2	ATTGQGVGYT
15	TRBV4-1	NA	ASSKGAEGTSTYEQY
11	TRBV14	TRBJ1-1	ASSQGGWTEAF
13	TRBV27	TRBJ1-5	ASSWDSAGRQPQH
12	TRBV9	TRBJ1-1	ASSVAQVNTEAF
12	TRBV5-4	TRBJ2-1	ASSSGLAGNEQF